In this sample, the clone carrying this TCR beta chain turned up many times. Its antigen is not known. Template material for amplifying TCR beta CDR3 regions consisted of RNA transcripts. The TCR CDR3 was amplified in a first-round RT-PCR using the HTBI primer set. One entry per CDR3 protein results from TCRdb running MiXCR on the multiplex PCR reads. The sample has some 440,000 distinct CDR3 sequences, 15% to 19% seen once; the top ten hold approximately 7.5%. The data derive from a study of T cells in Graves' hyperthyroidism and ophthalmopathy. Notes on the study in general: Ophthalmopathy was told apart from stable hyperthyroidism by a 13 V-J model.

This sequence originates from a woman between 18 and 29 years old with Graves' hyperthyroidism. Input material: blood.

DNA of the CDR3: TGTGCCAGCAGCGTCAAGGACACCGGCGGAAACACCATATATTTT. The encoded protein is CASSVKDTGGNTIYF. This sequence joins TRBV9 and TRBJ1-3, with D perhaps TRBD1 (5 bases). Trimming removed 2 bases at V and 4 bases at J, with 13 bases between. The CDR3 is 15 amino acids. Looked up from germline, CDR1 is SGDLS and CDR2 is YYNGEE.